The clone carrying this TCR beta chain was recorded at least ten times. Using its own MiXCR run on the 5' RACE reads, TCRdb lists one record per CDR3 protein. The data show approximately 220,000 distinct CDR3 sequences, 9.4% seen once. These data are taken from a study of identical twins. Germline trimming cut 3 bases from V and 5 bases from J; bases unmatched to any gene: 7. From germline, CDR1 is DFQATT and CDR2 SNEGSKA (reference sequence). The CDR3 loop spans 13 amino acids. There were only healthy Caucasians among the donors. Sequenced material: memory (CD45RO+) T cells sorted from blood. The clonotype was recovered from a woman aged 18-35 years in good health. V and J are TRBV20-1 and TRBJ2-7; 7 bases line up with TRBD2. DNA for the CDR3: TGCAGTGCTAGGTCGCGGGAGAGGAACGAGCAGTACTTC. This sequence encodes CSARSRERNEQYF.